This is a list of T cell receptor beta chains from one sample in a study of T cell changes during pregnancy in multiple sclerosis. TCRdb's copy holds only in-frame clones and misses some; the assay was immunoSEQ multiplex PCR. The sample consists of about 38,000 clones, about nine tenths of them appearing once. The sequenced sample was CD4+ T cells from peripheral blood mononuclear cells, obtained after pregnancy. These receptors all stem from a female donor in good health, enrolled as a control in a pregnancy study. Each CDR3 is given with its conserved first and last residue. D genes are given only for firm matches. The size field is filled for only some rows; it gives once, few, many or a size class.

j_gene,abundance,d_gene,v_gene,CDR3aa,CDR3nt
TRBJ1-2,.,.,TRBV5-1,CASSLAGRGMGDDGYTF,TGCGCCAGCAGCTTGGCAGGCAGGGGAATGGGTGACGATGGCTACACCTTC
TRBJ1-2,.,.,TRBV2,CASGKQGNYGYTF,TGTGCCAGCGGAAAGCAGGGAAACTATGGCTACACCTTC
TRBJ2-5,.,.,TRBV6-5,CAAGTVETQYF,TGTGCCGCGGGGACGGTCGAGACCCAGTACTTC
TRBJ1-2,.,.,TRBV19,CASSIGSGGNGYTF,TGTGCCAGTAGTATAGGTTCTGGGGGCAATGGCTACACCTTC
TRBJ1-5,.,TRBD1,TRBV27,CASSPRDRGWGNQPQHF,TGTGCCAGCAGTCCCCGGGACAGGGGGTGGGGGAATCAGCCCCAGCATTTT
TRBJ1-2,.,TRBD1,TRBV29-1,CSVEGDRTNYGYTF,TGCAGCGTTGAAGGGGACAGGACCAACTATGGCTACACCTTC
TRBJ2-2,.,.,TRBV5-1,CASSKGHSNTGELFF,TGCGCCAGCAGCAAGGGACATTCGAACACCGGGGAGCTGTTTTTT
TRBJ2-7,once,.,TRBV30,CAWWSGRGEQYF,TGTGCCTGGTGGTCTGGCCGGGGCGAGCAGTACTTC
TRBJ1-3,.,.,TRBV6-5,CASSRDGSSGNTIYF,TGTGCCAGCAGCCGGGACGGGAGCTCTGGAAACACCATATATTTT
TRBJ2-2,.,.,TRBV15,CATSPFPGRGKDTGELFF,TGTGCCACCAGCCCATTCCCCGGGAGAGGTAAGGACACCGGGGAGCTGTTTTTT
TRBJ2-7,once,.,TRBV6-5,CASRRQALSYEQYF,TGTGCCAGCAGGAGACAGGCGCTCTCCTACGAGCAGTACTTC
TRBJ2-1,.,TRBD2,TRBV7-2,CASSSGTSGPFLQFF,TGTGCCAGCAGCTCCGGGACTAGCGGGCCCTTTCTACAGTTCTTC
TRBJ2-5,.,TRBD1,TRBV5-6,CASSRDSQETQYF,TGTGCCAGCAGCCGGGACAGCCAAGAGACCCAGTACTTC
TRBJ2-4,.,.,TRBV7-2,CASSDRVLPLAIQYF,TGTGCCAGCAGTGACAGGGTTTTACCTCTAGCGATTCAGTACTTC
TRBJ1-2,.,.,TRBV25-1,CASSEPHRGYTF,TGTGCCAGCAGTGAACCCCACAGAGGCTACACCTTC